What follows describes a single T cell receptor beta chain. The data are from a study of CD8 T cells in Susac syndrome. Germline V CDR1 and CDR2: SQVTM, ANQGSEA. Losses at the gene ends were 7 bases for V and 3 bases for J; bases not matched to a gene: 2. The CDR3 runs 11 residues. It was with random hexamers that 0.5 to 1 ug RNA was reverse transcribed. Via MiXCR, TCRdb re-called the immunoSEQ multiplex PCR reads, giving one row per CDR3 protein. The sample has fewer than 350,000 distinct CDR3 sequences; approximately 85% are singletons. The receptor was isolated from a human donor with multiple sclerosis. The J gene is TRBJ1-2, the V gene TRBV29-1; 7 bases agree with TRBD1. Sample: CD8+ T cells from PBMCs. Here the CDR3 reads CSGDSDYGYTF. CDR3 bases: TGCAGCGGGGACAGCGACTATGGCTACACCTTC.